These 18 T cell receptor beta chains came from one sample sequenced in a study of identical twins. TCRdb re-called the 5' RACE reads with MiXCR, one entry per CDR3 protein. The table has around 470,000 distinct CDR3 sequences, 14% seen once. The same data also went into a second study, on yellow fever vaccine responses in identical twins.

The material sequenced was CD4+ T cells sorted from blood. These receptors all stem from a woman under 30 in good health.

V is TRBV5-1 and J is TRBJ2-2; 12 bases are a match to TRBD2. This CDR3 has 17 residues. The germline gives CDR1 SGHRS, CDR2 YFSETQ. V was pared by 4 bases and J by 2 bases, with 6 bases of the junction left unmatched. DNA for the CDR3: TGCGCCAGCAGCCCCAGGACTAGCGGGATTAACACCGGGGAGCTGTTTTTT. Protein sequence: CASSPRTSGINTGELFF.

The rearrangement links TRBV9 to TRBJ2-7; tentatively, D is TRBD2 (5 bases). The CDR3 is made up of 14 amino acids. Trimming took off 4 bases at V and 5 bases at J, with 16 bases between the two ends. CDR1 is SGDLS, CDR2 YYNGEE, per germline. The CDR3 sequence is CASSPGKNQDEQYF. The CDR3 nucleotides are TGTGCCAGCAGCCCGGGAAAGAATCAAGACGAGCAGTACTTC.

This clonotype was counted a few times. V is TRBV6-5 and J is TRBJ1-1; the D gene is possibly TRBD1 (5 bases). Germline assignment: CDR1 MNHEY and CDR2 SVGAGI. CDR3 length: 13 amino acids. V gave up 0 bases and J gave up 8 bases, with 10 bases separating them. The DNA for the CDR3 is TGTGCCAGCAGTTACTCCCGGGGGAACGAAGCTTTCTTT. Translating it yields CASSYSRGNEAFF.

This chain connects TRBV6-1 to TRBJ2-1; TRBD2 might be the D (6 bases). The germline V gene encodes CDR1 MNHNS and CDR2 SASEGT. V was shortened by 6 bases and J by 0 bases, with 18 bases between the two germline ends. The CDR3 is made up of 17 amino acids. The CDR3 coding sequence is TGTGCCAGCAGCCGGGGGACGGAAACCCTCTCCTACAATGAGCAGTTCTTC. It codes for CASSRGTETLSYNEQFF.

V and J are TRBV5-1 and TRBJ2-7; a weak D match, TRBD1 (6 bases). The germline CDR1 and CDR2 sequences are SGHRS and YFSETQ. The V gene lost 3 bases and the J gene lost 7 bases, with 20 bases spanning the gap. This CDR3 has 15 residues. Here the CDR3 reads CASSSGQSTFGEQYF. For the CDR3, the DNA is TGCGCCAGCAGCTCCGGACAGAGTACGTTTGGAGAGCAGTACTTC. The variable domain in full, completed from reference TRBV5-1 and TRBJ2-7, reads KAGVTQTPRYLIKTRGQQVTLSCSPISGHRSVSWYQQTPGQGLQFLFEYFSETQRNKGNFPGRFSGRQFSNSRSEMNVSTLELGDSALYLCASSSGQSTFGEQYFGPGTRLTVT.

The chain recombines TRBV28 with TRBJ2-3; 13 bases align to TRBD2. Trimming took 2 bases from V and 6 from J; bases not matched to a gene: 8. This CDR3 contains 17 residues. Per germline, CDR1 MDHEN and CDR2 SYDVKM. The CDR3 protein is CASSLPTSGRAWDTQYF. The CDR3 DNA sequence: TGTGCCAGCAGTTTACCTACTAGCGGGAGGGCCTGGGATACGCAGTATTTT.

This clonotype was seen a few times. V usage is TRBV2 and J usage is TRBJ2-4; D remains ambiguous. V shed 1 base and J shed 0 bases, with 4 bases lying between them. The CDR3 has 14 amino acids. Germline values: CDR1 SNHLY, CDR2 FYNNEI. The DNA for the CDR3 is TGTGCCAGCAGTGAAGGGTTAGCCAAAAACATTCAGTACTTC. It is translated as CASSEGLAKNIQYF.

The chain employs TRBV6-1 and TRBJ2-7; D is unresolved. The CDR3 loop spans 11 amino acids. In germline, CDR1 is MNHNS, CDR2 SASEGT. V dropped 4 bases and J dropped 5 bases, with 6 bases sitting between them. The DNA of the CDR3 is TGTGCCAGCAGTGTGGTGGACGAGCAGTACTTC. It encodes CASSVVDEQYF.

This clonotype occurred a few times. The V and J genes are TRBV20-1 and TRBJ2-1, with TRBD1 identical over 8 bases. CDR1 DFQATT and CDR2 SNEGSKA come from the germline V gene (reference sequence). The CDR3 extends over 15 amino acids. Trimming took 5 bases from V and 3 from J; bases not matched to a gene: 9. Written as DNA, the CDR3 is TGCAGTGCTCCCAGGACAGGGACCATCTACAATGAGCAGTTCTTC. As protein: CSAPRTGTIYNEQFF.

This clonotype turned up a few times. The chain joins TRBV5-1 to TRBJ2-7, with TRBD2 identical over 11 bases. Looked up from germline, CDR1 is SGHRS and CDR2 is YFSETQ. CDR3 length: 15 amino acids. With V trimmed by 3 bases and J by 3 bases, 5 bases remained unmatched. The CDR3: CASSYTGTSGYEQYF. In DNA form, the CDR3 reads TGCGCCAGCAGCTATACCGGGACTAGCGGCTACGAGCAGTACTTC. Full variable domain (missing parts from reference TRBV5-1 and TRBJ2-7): KAGVTQTPRYLIKTRGQQVTLSCSPISGHRSVSWYQQTPGQGLQFLFEYFSETQRNKGNFPGRFSGRQFSNSRSEMNVSTLELGDSALYLCASSYTGTSGYEQYFGPGTRLTVT.

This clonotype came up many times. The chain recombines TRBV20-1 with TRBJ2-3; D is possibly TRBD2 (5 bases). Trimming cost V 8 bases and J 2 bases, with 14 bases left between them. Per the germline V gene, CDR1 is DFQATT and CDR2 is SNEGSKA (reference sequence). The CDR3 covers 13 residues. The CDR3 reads CSPLRASTDTQYF. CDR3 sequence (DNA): TGCAGTCCCTTGAGGGCCTCCACAGATACGCAGTATTTT.

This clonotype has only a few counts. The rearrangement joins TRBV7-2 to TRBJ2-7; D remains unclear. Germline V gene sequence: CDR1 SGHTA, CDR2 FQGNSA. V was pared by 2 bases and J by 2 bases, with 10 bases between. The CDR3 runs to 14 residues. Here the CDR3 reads CASSLRLDTYEQYF. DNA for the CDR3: TGTGCCAGCAGCTTACGTCTCGACACCTACGAGCAGTACTTC. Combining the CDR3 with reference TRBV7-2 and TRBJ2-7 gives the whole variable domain GAGVSQSPSNKVTEKGKDVELRCDPISGHTALYWYRQSLGQGLEFLIYFQGNSAPDKSGLPSDRFSAERTGGSVSTLTIQRTQQEDSAVYLCASSLRLDTYEQYFGPGTRLTVT.

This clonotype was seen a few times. The CDR3 nucleotides are TGTGCCAGCAGCAAACTCGGGACAGGGGTCGATTACAATGAGCAGTTCTTC. This encodes CASSKLGTGVDYNEQFF. The chain carries TRBV21-1 and TRBJ2-1; the tabulated D call, TRBD1, remains unverified against the DNA. TRBV21-1 is tagged as a pseudogene. The CDR3 totals 17 residues.

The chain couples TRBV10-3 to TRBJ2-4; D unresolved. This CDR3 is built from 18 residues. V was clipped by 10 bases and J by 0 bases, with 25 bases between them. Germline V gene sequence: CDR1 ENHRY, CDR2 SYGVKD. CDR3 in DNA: TGTGCCAGCAGCCCACCCCCCGGGCGGTCGGGAGCCAAAAACATTCAGTACTTC. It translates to CASSPPPGRSGAKNIQYF.

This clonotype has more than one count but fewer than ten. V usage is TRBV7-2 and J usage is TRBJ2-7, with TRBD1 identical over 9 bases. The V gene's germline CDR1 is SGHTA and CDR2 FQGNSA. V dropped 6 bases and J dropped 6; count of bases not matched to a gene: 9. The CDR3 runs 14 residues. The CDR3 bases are TGTGCCAGCAGAAGGGACAGGGTGGATGGCGAGCAGTACTTC. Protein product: CASRRDRVDGEQYF.

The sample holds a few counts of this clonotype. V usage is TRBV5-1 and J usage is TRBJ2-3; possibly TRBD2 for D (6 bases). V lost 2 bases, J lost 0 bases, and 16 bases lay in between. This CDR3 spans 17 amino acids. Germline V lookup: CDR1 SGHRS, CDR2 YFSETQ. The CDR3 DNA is TGCGCCAGCAGCTTCCAACGAAGCGGGTCGAGCACAGATACGCAGTATTTT. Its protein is CASSFQRSGSSTDTQYF.

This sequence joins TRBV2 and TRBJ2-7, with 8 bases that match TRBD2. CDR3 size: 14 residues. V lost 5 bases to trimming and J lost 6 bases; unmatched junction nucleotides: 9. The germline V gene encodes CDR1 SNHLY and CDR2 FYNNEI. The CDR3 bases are TGTGCCAGCAGTTACAGGACTAGCTCGGGCGAGCAGTACTTC. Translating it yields CASSYRTSSGEQYF.

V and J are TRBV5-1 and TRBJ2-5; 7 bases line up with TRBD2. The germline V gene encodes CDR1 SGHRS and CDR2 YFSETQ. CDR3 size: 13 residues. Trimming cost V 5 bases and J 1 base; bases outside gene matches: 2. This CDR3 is CASRAGVQETQYF. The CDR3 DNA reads TGCGCCAGCAGGGCGGGGGTCCAAGAGACCCAGTACTTC.